This T cell receptor beta chain was profiled in a study of graft-versus-host responses after intestinal transplantation. Background on the study: Multivisceral, liver-intestinal, or isolated intestinal grafts were transplanted into recipients. Every transplant recipient was induced with anti-thymocyte globulin, then maintained on tacrolimus and steroids for approximately three years.

Study conclusions and caveats: Researchers found GvH clones in recipient marrow, and some showed up first in ileum or blood. Clonal ratios of graft-versus-host to host-versus-graft in allografts were high for patients exhibiting graft-donor T cell macrochimerism.

On this clone itself: Its antigen is not identified.

Only in-frame clones appear in the TCRdb table, and some are missing; sequencing was by immunoSEQ multiplex PCR. The sample includes 85,000 to 100,000 clones, 86% of them seen just once. The germline CDR1 and CDR2 sequences are SGHAT and FQNNGV. This CDR3 is built from 14 residues. Germline trimming cut 5 bases from V and 3 bases from J; bases unmatched to any gene: 7. The clonotype originates from a human patient who received an intestinal transplant, so some T cells may come from the graft donor. The V gene is TRBV11-2, the J gene TRBJ2-7, with 7 positions matching TRBD2. This specimen was PBMCs, taken 255 days after intestinal transplant. The CDR3 DNA reads TGTGCCAGCAGCCGTGGACTAGAACGCTACGAGCAGTACTTC. Protein sequence: CASSRGLERYEQYF.